Sequencing of this T cell receptor (beta chain) was carried out in a study of control samples from healthy donors and cancer patients. Measured with immunoSEQ multiplex PCR; TCRdb has only the in-frame clones, and not every one. The sample holds about 79,000 clones, approximately 93% seen once. CDR1 and CDR2 (germline): SGHTA, FQGTGA. The CDR3 is made up of 15 amino acids. V was pared by 1 base and J by 3 bases, with 5 bases of the junction left unmatched. The material sequenced was PBMCs. J is TRBJ2-7 and V is TRBV7-3, with TRBD1 matching 8 bases. The sequence was collected from a woman between 35 and 50 years old with lung cancer. CDR3 bases: TGTGCCAGCAGCTTAAGTTCTGACAGGGGCTACGAGCAGTACTTC. This codes for CASSLSSDRGYEQYF.